The present entry profiles one TCR beta chain with its context. Its antigen is still unknown. A spike-in of synthetic TCR analog templates was added to each PCR. Using immunoSEQ multiplex PCR, the repertoire was profiled, and TCRdb retains in-frame clones only, with some absent. The repertoire consists of approximately 48,000 clones, with about four fifths occurring once and the leading ten covering 8.5% to 12%. Documented time point: pretreatment peripheral blood. This CDR3 spans 14 amino acids. V lost 3 bases, J lost 2 bases, and 10 bases lay in between. Germline CDR1 and CDR2: SGHTA and FQGTGA. The data originate from a study of PD-L1 blockade in urothelial cancer. In the study overall: Before enrollment, 0 to 3 chemotherapy regimens had been given to patients.

Study-level findings and limits: It was durable-benefit patients whose tumor-associated blood clones expanded more at 3 weeks.

The sequenced sample was PBMCs, obtained around atezolizumab (anti-PD-L1) treatment. The chain joins TRBV7-3 to TRBJ1-1; no firm D call. The origin of this receptor is a man in his sixties or seventies with urothelial cancer. For the CDR3, the DNA is TGTGCCAGCAGCTTGGGCGGACTAAACACTGAAGCTTTCTTT. Amino acid sequence: CASSLGGLNTEAFF.